Sequencing of this T cell receptor (beta chain) was carried out in a study of cytomegalovirus exposure and HLA in healthy donors. Points on this clone: Its specificity is not known.

Separate from the roughly 670-subject first cohort, the approximately 120-subject validation cohort was the one that the donors belonged to. Clones were read by immunoSEQ multiplex PCR, and TCRdb kept only the in-frame ones, dropping some. The sample contains 110,000 or so clones, roughly nine tenths of which appear only once. General study results and limits: Subsequent analysis revealed that first-cohort TCR clusters tended to co-occur in the approximately 120 validation repertoires. A classifier reportedly called cytomegalovirus status with high sensitivity and specificity.

In germline, CDR1 is MNHEY, CDR2 SVGAGI. The CDR3 consists of 14 residues. V trimming: 2 bases; J trimming: 5 bases; junction bases outside the gene matches: 2. This sequence joins TRBV6-5 and TRBJ1-2, with 10 bases lining up with TRBD1. The clonotype originates from a man younger than 35 in good health and CMV-seropositive. Sequencing used PBMCs. The CDR3 DNA reads TGTGCCAGCAGTTACCGGGACAGGGGTTATGGCTACACCTTC. It is translated as CASSYRDRGYGYTF.